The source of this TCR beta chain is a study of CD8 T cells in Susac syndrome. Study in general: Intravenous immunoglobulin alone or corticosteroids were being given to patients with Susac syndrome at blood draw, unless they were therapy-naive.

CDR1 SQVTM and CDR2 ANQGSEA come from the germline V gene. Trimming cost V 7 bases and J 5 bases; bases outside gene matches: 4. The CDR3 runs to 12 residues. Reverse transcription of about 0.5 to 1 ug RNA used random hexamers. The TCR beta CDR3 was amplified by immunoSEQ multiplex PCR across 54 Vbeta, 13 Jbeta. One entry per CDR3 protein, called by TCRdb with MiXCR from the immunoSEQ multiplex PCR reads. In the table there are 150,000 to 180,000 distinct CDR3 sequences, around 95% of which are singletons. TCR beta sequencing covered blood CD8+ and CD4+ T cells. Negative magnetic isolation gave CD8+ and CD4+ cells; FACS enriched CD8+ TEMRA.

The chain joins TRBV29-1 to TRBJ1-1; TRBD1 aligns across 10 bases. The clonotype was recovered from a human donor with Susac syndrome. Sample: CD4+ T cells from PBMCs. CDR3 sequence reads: CSGDRGRTEAFF. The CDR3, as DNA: TGCAGCGGGGACAGGGGTCGGACTGAAGCTTTCTTT.